The clone carrying this T cell receptor beta chain has just a few counts. V was shortened by 6 bases and J by 1 base, with 9 bases between the two germline ends. The CDR3 runs 13 residues. This sample is drawn from a study of T cells in Graves' hyperthyroidism and ophthalmopathy. Study in general: Upon initial diagnosis and before any treatment, peripheral blood was collected.

Amplification yielded TCR beta CDR3 regions, with RNA transcripts as the source. HTBI primers drove first-round RT-PCR of the TCR CDR3. TCRdb re-called the multiplex PCR reads through MiXCR, storing one row per CDR3 protein. The table includes more than 350,000 distinct CDR3 sequences, 14% detected once. Lactation, pregnancy, other autoimmune disease or uncontrolled infection led to exclusion of patients. The chain recombines TRBV12-3 or TRBV12-4 with TRBJ1-1; perhaps TRBD1 as D (5 bases). The sequence came from a woman aged 30 to 39 with Graves' ophthalmopathy. The sample comprised blood. Here the CDR3 reads CASRGVSNTEAFF. The DNA for the CDR3 is TGTGCCAGCAGGGGGGTCTCGAACACTGAAGCTTTCTTT.